This T cell receptor beta chain was documented in a study of spatial heterogeneity in lung cancer. Germline assignment: CDR1 DFQATT and CDR2 SNEGSKA (reference sequence). V lost 2 bases to trimming and J lost 2 bases; unmatched junction nucleotides: 4. CDR3 length: 14 amino acids. MiXCR, applied by TCRdb to the 5' RACE reads, yields one record per CDR3 protein. The sample yields 50,000 or so distinct CDR3 sequences, 7.5% to 8% seen once. Time point described: sample taken at primary tumor resection. Whole RNA, isolated from tumor, nontumor lung or frozen PBMC, was sequenced without prior sorting. Specimen: PBMCs, collected at surgery. This clonotype was sampled from a female donor with early-stage non-small cell lung cancer. This chain connects TRBV20-1 to TRBJ2-5; 8 bases fit TRBD2. The CDR3 protein is CSARSGGYQETQYF. CDR3 DNA sequence: TGCAGTGCTAGAAGCGGGGGCTATCAAGAGACCCAGTACTTC.